A selection of T cell receptor beta chains follows, all from one sample in a study of T cell responses to AZD1222 COVID-19 vaccine. The data were produced by immunoSEQ multiplex PCR, yet TCRdb's version contains in-frame clones alone and is incomplete. The repertoire holds tens of thousands of clones, with under 95% as singletons. This material consisted of peripheral blood, taken 28 days after the second AZD1222 dose. These receptor sequences come from an adult who received the AZD1222 COVID-19 vaccine. The conserved cysteine and the conserved F or W are not part of the CDR3 here.

TRBJ1-5 | TRBV4-1 | ASSQEDRVVQPQH
TRBJ2-1 | TRBV28 | ASSLSQSNEQF
TRBJ1-3 | TRBV9 | ASSTGQGFHTIY
TRBJ2-3 | TRBV6-5 | ASSYRGTDTQY
TRBJ2-1 | TRBV5-1 | ASSLDTSGSLV
TRBJ1-2 | TRBV2 | ASSETPTGGNGYT
TRBJ1-2 | TRBV30 | AWSVGQLYGYT
TRBJ1-2 | TRBV19 | ASSTSSGGLNYGYT
TRBJ1-3 | TRBV28 | ASRSTGTGNTIY
TRBJ1-5 | TRBV19 | ASSIWGRSLSNQPQH
TRBJ1-1 | TRBV5-1 | ASSAGRRNTEAF
TRBJ1-5 | TRBV18 | ASSPQPGDQPQH
TRBJ2-3 | TRBV3-1/TRBV3-2 | ASNGGSGRADTQY
TRBJ2-3 | TRBV19 | ASSRRDTQY
TRBJ1-3 | TRBV27 | ASRAGIQGNTIY
TRBJ2-2 | TRBV29-1 | SVNRGGTGELF
TRBJ1-4 | TRBV19 | ASSLPTGMPNEKLF
TRBJ1-1 | TRBV12-3/TRBV12-4 | ASRNTGGPEAF
TRBJ1-6 | TRBV7-2 | ASSLQGRLSGSPLH
TRBJ1-1 | TRBV30 | AWSVNTEAF
TRBJ1-2 | TRBV4-1 | ASSQDPQGYGYT
TRBJ2-7 | TRBV7-2 | ASSAGLAVGEQY
TRBJ2-5 | TRBV29-1 | SVRGTGGAEETQY
TRBJ2-7 | TRBV3-1/TRBV3-2 | ASSQLYTSGPSYEQY
TRBJ2-7 | TRBV4-3 | ASSQVGRGTEQY
TRBJ1-3 | TRBV19 | ASNPRAGGNTIY
TRBJ2-2 | TRBV7-9 | ASSSSREGGSVTGELF
TRBJ2-1 | TRBV11-2 | ASSLVPVAGNEQF
TRBJ2-2 | TRBV13 | ASSHWTSGRNTGELF
TRBJ1-1 | TRBV9 | ASSVEDRRGTEAF
TRBJ2-5 | TRBV5-1 | ASSPSRETQY
TRBJ2-7 | TRBV27 | ASSYGQEAYEQY
TRBJ1-6 | TRBV7-2 | ASSPGRDGPIGPSPLH
TRBJ2-7 | TRBV18 | ASSPFQTQGGEQY
TRBJ1-4 | TRBV15 | ATSRSIRGFGAGSREKLF
TRBJ1-5 | TRBV27 | ASRDVESNQPQH
TRBJ1-3 | TRBV15 | ATSRVRTGNTIY
TRBJ2-4 | TRBV28 | ASSSQYGAKNIQY
TRBJ2-2 | TRBV5-6 | ASSLAGVSTGELF
TRBJ2-1 | TRBV12-5 | ASGTNEQF
TRBJ2-7 | TRBV27 | ASSLWSENEQY
TRBJ2-7 | TRBV5-1 | ASSPGGRIDEQY
TRBJ1-6 | TRBV4-1 | ASSQTGAGFSPLH
TRBJ1-4 | TRBV2 | ASNRDRDEKLF
TRBJ2-5 | TRBV11-3 | ASSLGGQETQY
TRBJ1-2 | TRBV4-1 | ASSQVIGRGQVSDGYT
TRBJ2-2 | TRBV13 | ASSPAGTPTGELF
TRBJ2-6 | TRBV2 | ASSDRSRGMSGANVLT
TRBJ2-3 | TRBV11-2 | ASSAGGGMKGTDTQY
TRBJ1-1 | TRBV11-2 | ASSLGAAGGTEAF